These 28 T cell receptor beta chains were sequenced from one sample in a study of CXCR3-negative and CXCR3-positive naive CD8 T cells. UMI-tagged TRB cDNA libraries were built via 5' RACE. From its re-call of the 5' RACE reads, TCRdb lists each CDR3 protein once, without DNA. Its table records tens of thousands of distinct CDR3 sequences. The specimen sequenced was memory CD8+ T cells from blood. The receptors derive from a human donor in good health. Some clones in this sample may be carry-over from other donors' samples.

J is TRBJ1-2 and V is TRBV21-1. TRBV21-1 represents a pseudogene. This CDR3 is 12 amino acids long. The CDR3: CAGEGQNYGYTF.

The chain uses TRBV4-3 and TRBJ2-1. Germline V CDR1 and CDR2: LGHNA, YSLEER. The CDR3 totals 16 residues. The CDR3 region is CASSQGAKSSYNEQFF.

The J gene is TRBJ1-2, the V gene TRBV20-1. Looked up from germline, CDR1 is DFQATT and CDR2 is SNEGSKA (reference sequence). The CDR3 length is 13 residues. The CDR3: CSASGGRRYGYTF.

The gene calls are TRBV6-5 and TRBJ2-1; the TCRdb call, TRBD1, lacks DNA for checking. The CDR3 is 15 residues long. Germline V gene sequence: CDR1 MNHEY, CDR2 SVGAGI. The CDR3 loop is CASSTGVGEYNEQFF.

The rearrangement joins TRBV4-3 to TRBJ2-7; TCRdb's D gene call, TRBD2, goes unchecked for lack of DNA. Germline values: CDR1 LGHNA, CDR2 YSLEER. The CDR3 length is 15 residues. CDR3 sequence reads: CASSQDRGLVYEQYF.

In terms of frequency, this clonotype is medium-sized. This chain joins TRBV6-4 and TRBJ2-2; the TCRdb call, TRBD1, lacks DNA for checking. Germline CDR1 reads MRHNA; CDR2 reads SNTAGT. The CDR3 is 15 residues long. CDR3 amino acids: CASSEDSGGTGELFF.

V gene TRBV25-1 combines with J gene TRBJ1-1. The CDR3 has 16 residues. Germline loops: CDR1 MGHDK, CDR2 SYGVNS. CDR3 protein: CASSEYPVDTNTEAFF.

This chain uses TRBV6-2 or TRBV6-3 with TRBJ2-7; TCRdb proposes TRBD1, but this gene call is untestable without DNA. Germline CDR1 reads MNHEY; CDR2 reads SVGEGT. The CDR3 consists of 14 residues. The CDR3: CASRGTRYTYEQYF.

This clonotype is identified as large from frequency. This rearrangement joins TRBV20-1 to TRBJ2-2; lacking DNA, the TRBD2 call made by TCRdb goes unchecked. The CDR3 covers 16 residues. In germline, CDR1 is DFQATT, CDR2 SNEGSKA (reference sequence). This CDR3 is CSARDLAGGETGELFF.

The rearrangement links TRBV12-3 or TRBV12-4 to TRBJ2-7. CDR3 size: 13 residues. CDR3 residues: CASSLGSALEQYF.

This rearrangement joins TRBV2 to TRBJ2-7; TCRdb reports TRBD1, a call that lacks DNA to check it against. The CDR3 extends over 12 amino acids. CDR1 SNHLY and CDR2 FYNNEI come from the germline V gene. The CDR3 loop is CASRGGIYEQYF.

V is TRBV6-2 or TRBV6-3 and J is TRBJ2-3; as DNA is missing, the TRBD2 call by TCRdb cannot be tested. Germline V gene data show CDR1 as MNHEY and CDR2 as SVGEGT. The CDR3 loop spans 15 amino acids. CDR3 sequence: CASSSRLAGADTQYF.

The chain employs TRBV7-9 and TRBJ2-7; TCRdb returns TRBD2, unconfirmable since there is no DNA. This CDR3 comprises 15 residues. Germline loops: CDR1 SEHNR, CDR2 FQNEAQ (reference sequence). The CDR3 protein is CASSPPPAGSYEQYF.

This rearrangement joins TRBV15 to TRBJ2-3; checking the TCRdb D call of TRBD1 is not possible without DNA. The CDR3 length is 18 residues. Germline V CDR1 and CDR2: LNHNV, YYDKDF (reference sequence). The CDR3 is CATSRDQFGTASTDTQYF.

This sequence joins TRBV29-1 and TRBJ2-1. CDR3 length: 14 amino acids. Germline loops: CDR1 SQVTM, CDR2 ANQGSEA. The CDR3 loop is CSVEGGSSYNEQFF.

The chain links TRBV16 to TRBJ2-5; no DNA is available, so the TRBD1 call from TCRdb remains unchecked. The CDR3 is made up of 15 amino acids. The V gene's germline CDR1 is KGHSY and CDR2 FQNENV. This CDR3 reads CASSPQTGRGETQYF.

This rearrangement joins TRBV11-2 to TRBJ2-1; TCRdb picks TRBD1, but there is no DNA to check that call. Per the germline V gene, CDR1 is SGHAT and CDR2 is FQNNGV. This CDR3 contains 13 residues. CDR3 region: CASSSTGTNEQFF. Looking up the rest from reference TRBV11-2 and TRBJ2-1 gives the full variable domain: EAGVAQSPRYKIIEKRQSVAFWCNPISGHATLYWYQQILGQGPKLLIQFQNNGVVDDSQLPKDRFSAERLKGVDSTLKIQPAKLEDSAVYLCASSSTGTNEQFFGPGTRLTVL.

This chain's CDR3 is CASSDSSYGELFF. This chain connects TRBV6-4 to TRBJ2-2. Germline CDR1 and CDR2: MRHNA and SNTAGT. The CDR3 totals 13 residues.

The V and J genes are TRBV29-1 and TRBJ2-7; there is no DNA to check the TCRdb D call of TRBD1. This CDR3 is built from 15 residues. CDR1 and CDR2 from the germline V gene are SQVTM and ANQGSEA. CDR3 sequence: CSVERGTGRAYEQYF.

This rearrangement joins TRBV28 to TRBJ2-3; TCRdb returns TRBD1, unconfirmable since there is no DNA. CDR3 length equals 17 residues. CDR1 is MDHEN, CDR2 SYDVKM, per germline. The CDR3 sequence is CASSLVFGQGDPDTQYF.

The chain links TRBV19 to TRBJ2-5; TCRdb selects TRBD2, and the lack of DNA leaves this call unchecked. Per germline, CDR1 LNHDA and CDR2 SQIVND (reference sequence). CDR3 length: 14 amino acids. The CDR3: CASGLGDAQETQYF.

The gene calls are TRBV6-1 and TRBJ1-2; TCRdb's assignment of TRBD1 cannot be checked, as there is no DNA. Germline assignment: CDR1 MNHNS and CDR2 SASEGT. The CDR3 has 15 residues. The CDR3 sequence is CASRTTVDANYGYTF.

CDR3 protein: CASSSAPGANVLTF. The rearrangement uses TRBV7-9 and TRBJ2-6. CDR1 and CDR2 (germline): SEHNR, FQNEAQ (reference sequence). CDR3 length: 14 amino acids.

V and J are TRBV7-9 and TRBJ2-7; the TCRdb D gene call, TRBD1, has no DNA to confirm it. The germline gives CDR1 SEHNR, CDR2 FQNEAQ (reference sequence). The CDR3 spans 15 residues. CDR3 loop: CASSLVRQGVYEQYF.

The chain has TRBV30 and TRBJ1-1; absent DNA, TCRdb's TRBD1 call cannot be checked. Germline V gives CDR1 GTSNPN, CDR2 SVGIG (reference sequence). CDR3 length: 14 amino acids. CDR3 loop: CAWTRPPMNTEAFF.

The chain joins TRBV5-1 to TRBJ2-7; the D gene TCRdb calls, TRBD1, cannot be checked with no DNA. Per the germline V gene, CDR1 is SGHRS and CDR2 is YFSETQ. The CDR3 is 17 amino acids. CDR3 protein: CASSSPLITGQYYEQYF.

V is TRBV5-1 and J is TRBJ1-2; TCRdb's D call, TRBD1, is unchecked because there is no DNA. The CDR3 extends over 15 amino acids. CDR1 SGHRS and CDR2 YFSETQ come from the germline V gene. The CDR3 region is CASSPSGTGSEGYTF.

This rearrangement joins TRBV21-1 to TRBJ2-1; the D call from TCRdb, TRBD1, cannot be confirmed without DNA. TRBV21-1 is noted as a pseudogene. This CDR3 contains 15 residues. The CDR3 sequence is CASSKYGIGSGEQFF.